The 5 T cell receptor beta chains below all came from one sample that was sequenced in a study of blood T cells in healthy people across ages. A second roughly 6 to 11 cycle PCR used barcoded and J-beta primers. TCRdb reprocessed the 5' RACE reads with MiXCR, giving one entry per CDR3 protein. This sample has around 1,600,000 distinct CDR3 sequences; roughly 43% occur once, and the top ten carry over 3.5%. Specimen: blood. Every receptor here comes from a woman between 18 and 29 years old in good health.

This chain connects TRBV6-2 or TRBV6-3 to TRBJ2-1; 15 bases are a match to TRBD2. V was clipped by 0 bases and J by 1 base; unmatched bases: 4. CDR1 is MNHEY and CDR2 is SVGEGT in the germline V gene. There are 19 residues in the CDR3. The DNA of the CDR3 is TGTGCCAGCAGTTACTCGATGGGACTAGCGGGGGGTTCCTACAATGAGCAGTTCTTC. It specifies CASSYSMGLAGGSYNEQFF.

This chain links TRBV12-3 or TRBV12-4 with TRBJ1-4; a possible D gene is TRBD1 (5 bases). This CDR3 is built from 14 residues. Trimming shortened V by 6 bases and J by 7 bases, and 15 bases separated the two germline ends. The CDR3 sequence is CASSARTFGEKLFF. For the CDR3, the DNA is TGTGCCAGCAGCGCCCGGACATTTGGTGAAAAACTGTTTTTT.

The rearrangement joins TRBV3-1 to TRBJ2-1, with 10 bases aligning to TRBD2. The closer fit of TRBJ2-7 to the DNA end suggests the J call may be wrong. Germline loops: CDR1 LGHDT, CDR2 YNNKEL (reference sequence). The CDR3 is 15 residues long. The CDR3 sequence is CASSLTSGMYNEQYF. In DNA form, the CDR3 reads TGTGCCAGCAGCTTAACTAGCGGGATGTACAATGAGCAGTACTTC.

In its sample, this clonotype was seen a few times. The gene calls are TRBV15 and TRBJ1-1; tentative D call: TRBD1 (5 bases). The V gene lost 2 bases and the J gene lost 10 bases, with 20 bases spanning the gap. CDR3 size: 15 residues. Germline V gives CDR1 LNHNV, CDR2 YYDKDF (reference sequence). CDR3 sequence: CATSRSQGSDGGAFF. As DNA, the CDR3 is TGTGCCACCAGCAGATCGCAAGGTTCCGATGGGGGAGCTTTCTTT. Looking up the rest from reference TRBV15 and TRBJ1-1 gives the full variable domain: DAMVIQNPRYQVTQFGKPVTLSCSQTLNHNVMYWYQQKSSQAPKLLFHYYDKDFNNEADTPDNFQSRRPNTSFCFLDIRSPGLGDTAMYLCATSRSQGSDGGAFFGQGTRLTVV.

This clonotype showed up many times. V is TRBV6-2 or TRBV6-3 and J is TRBJ2-7; tentatively, D is TRBD1 (5 bases). The germline V and J ends were trimmed by 5 bases and 4 bases, with 9 bases remaining between them. CDR1 is MNHEY and CDR2 is SVGEGT in the germline V gene. The CDR3 covers 12 residues. The CDR3 loop is CASSQTVYEQYF. The CDR3 region has the DNA TGTGCCAGCAGTCAGACAGTTTACGAGCAGTACTTC.